This T cell receptor beta chain was captured in a study of blood T cell repertoires in COVID-19. The length of the CDR3 is 11 residues. CDR1 SGDLS and CDR2 YYNGEE come from the germline V gene. V gave up 4 bases and J gave up 9 bases, with 8 bases separating them. Original data processing: Nucleated cell number was recorded as an estimate derived from reference gene primer amplification. The protocol was immunoSEQ multiplex PCR, while the TCRdb copy is restricted to in-frame clones and leaves out a portion. D and trimming were read from the DNA, whereas the V and J calls and clone size are those reported in that table. The sample includes about 190,000 clones, nearly 90% of them seen just once.

The chain joins TRBV9 to TRBJ2-1, with D possibly TRBD1 on 5 matching bases. Source material: peripheral blood. The clonotype originates from a woman aged 35 to 49 who had recovered from COVID-19. The chain's CDR3 is CASSPGAEQFF. The CDR3 DNA follows: TGTGCCAGCAGCCCTGGGGCTGAGCAGTTCTTC. Drawing the rest from reference TRBV9 and TRBJ2-1, the complete variable domain is DSGVTQTPKHLITATGQRVTLRCSPRSGDLSVYWYQQSLDQGLQFLIQYYNGEERAKGNILERFSAQQFPDLHSELNLSSLELGDSALYFCASSPGAEQFFGPGTRLTVL.